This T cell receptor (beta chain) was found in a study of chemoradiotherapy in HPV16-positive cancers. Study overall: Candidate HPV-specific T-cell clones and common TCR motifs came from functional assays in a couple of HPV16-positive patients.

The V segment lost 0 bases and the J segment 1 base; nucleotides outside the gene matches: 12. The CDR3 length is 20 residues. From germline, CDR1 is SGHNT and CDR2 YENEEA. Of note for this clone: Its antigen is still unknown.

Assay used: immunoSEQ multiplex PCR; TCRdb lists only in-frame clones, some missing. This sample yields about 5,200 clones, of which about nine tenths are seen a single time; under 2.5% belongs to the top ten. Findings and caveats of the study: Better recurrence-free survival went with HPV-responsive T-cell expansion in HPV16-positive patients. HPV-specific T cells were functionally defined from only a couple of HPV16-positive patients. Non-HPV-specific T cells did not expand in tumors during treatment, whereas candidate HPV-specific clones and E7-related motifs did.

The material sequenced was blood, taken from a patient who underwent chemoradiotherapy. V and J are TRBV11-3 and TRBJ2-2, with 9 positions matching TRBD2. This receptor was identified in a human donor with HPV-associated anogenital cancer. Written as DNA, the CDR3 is TGTGCCAGCAGCTTAGATTACCCCACGCAGCGGGAGGTGAACACCGGGGAGCTGTTTTTT. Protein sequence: CASSLDYPTQREVNTGELFF.